This T cell receptor (beta chain) was captured by sequencing in a study of early T cells in non-severe SARS-CoV-2 infection. Across the whole study: Bulk RNA isolated from unsorted whole blood underwent sequencing; chains were not paired. Study conclusions and caveats: There was a bias toward anti-spike CD8 responses in VDJdb matching, which missed private and CD4 specificities.

A few counts support this clonotype. Its specificity is unknown. Individual cDNA molecules received unique molecular identifiers. TCRdb itself ran the 5' RACE reads through MiXCR, one entry per CDR3 protein. Of approximately 30,000 distinct CDR3 sequences in the sample, 4.5% to 6% were seen once. This CDR3 has 15 amino acids. The V gene end was trimmed by 11 bases and the J gene end by 4 bases; junction bases not matched to a gene: 16. CDR1 is MDHEN and CDR2 is SYDVKM in the germline V gene. The receptor was isolated from an adult who was a healthcare worker with PCR-confirmed SARS-CoV-2 infection or an uninfected control (not recorded which). Specimen: whole blood. J is TRBJ2-5 and V is TRBV28, with 7 positions matching TRBD2. The CDR3 is CAAEQSGGYRETQYF. CDR3 nucleotides: TGTGCCGCAGAGCAGTCCGGGGGGTACAGAGAGACCCAGTACTTC.